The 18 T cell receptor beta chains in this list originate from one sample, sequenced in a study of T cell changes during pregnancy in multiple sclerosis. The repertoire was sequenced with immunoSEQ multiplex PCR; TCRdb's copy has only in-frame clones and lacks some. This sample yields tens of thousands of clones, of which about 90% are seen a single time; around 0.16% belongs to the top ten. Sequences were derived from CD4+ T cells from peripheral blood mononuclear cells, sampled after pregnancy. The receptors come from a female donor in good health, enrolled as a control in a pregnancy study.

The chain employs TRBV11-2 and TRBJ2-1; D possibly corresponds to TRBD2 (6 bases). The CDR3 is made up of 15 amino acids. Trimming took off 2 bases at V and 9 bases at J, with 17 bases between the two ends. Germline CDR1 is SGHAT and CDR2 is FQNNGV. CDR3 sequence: CASSLLDTSGGEQFF. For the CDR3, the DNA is TGTGCCAGCAGCTTATTGGACACCTCCGGGGGTGAGCAGTTCTTC.

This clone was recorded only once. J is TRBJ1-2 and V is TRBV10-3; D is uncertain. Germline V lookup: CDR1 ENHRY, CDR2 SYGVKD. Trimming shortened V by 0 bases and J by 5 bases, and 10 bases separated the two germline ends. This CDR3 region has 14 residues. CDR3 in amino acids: CAISESNSMYGYTF. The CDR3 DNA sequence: TGTGCCATCAGTGAGTCGAATAGTATGTATGGCTACACCTTC.

The CDR3 protein is CASAEDSYNSPLHF. In nucleotides, the CDR3 is TGTGCCAGCGCCGAGGACTCCTATAATTCACCCCTCCACTTT. The chain employs TRBV19 and TRBJ1-6; no reliable D call. V was pared by 9 bases and J by 0 bases, with 9 bases between. Germline CDR1 reads LNHDA; CDR2 reads SQIVND (reference sequence). The CDR3 covers 14 residues. Looking up the rest from reference TRBV19 and TRBJ1-6 gives the full variable domain: DGGITQSPKYLFRKEGQNVTLSCEQNLNHDAMYWYRQDPGQGLRLIYYSQIVNDFQKGDIAEGYSVSREKKESFPLTVTSAQKNPTAFYLCASAEDSYNSPLHFGNGTRLTVT.

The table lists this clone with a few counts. The CDR3 sequence: CASSLARTGARNIQYF. The DNA for the CDR3 is TGCGCCAGCAGCTTGGCGAGGACAGGGGCGCGAAACATTCAGTACTTC. This sequence joins TRBV5-1 and TRBJ2-4; 9 bases line up with TRBD1. J was trimmed by 6 bases and V by 0 bases; bases with no gene match: 7. The CDR3 has 16 residues. Per the germline V gene, CDR1 is SGHRS and CDR2 is YFSETQ.

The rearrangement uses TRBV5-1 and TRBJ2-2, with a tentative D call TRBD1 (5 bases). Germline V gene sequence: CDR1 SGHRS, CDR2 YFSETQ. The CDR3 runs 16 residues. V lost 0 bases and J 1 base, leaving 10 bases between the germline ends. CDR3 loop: CASSLVAQGNTGELFF. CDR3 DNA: TGCGCCAGCAGCTTGGTCGCCCAGGGGAACACCGGGGAGCTGTTTTTT.

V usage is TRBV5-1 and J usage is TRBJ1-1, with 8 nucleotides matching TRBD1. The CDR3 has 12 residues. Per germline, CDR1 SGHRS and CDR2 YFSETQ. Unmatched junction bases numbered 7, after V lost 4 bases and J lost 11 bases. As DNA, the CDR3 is TGCGCCAGCAGCCTCCCGACAGGGGAGGCTTTCTTT. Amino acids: CASSLPTGEAFF. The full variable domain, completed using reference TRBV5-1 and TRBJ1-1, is KAGVTQTPRYLIKTRGQQVTLSCSPISGHRSVSWYQQTPGQGLQFLFEYFSETQRNKGNFPGRFSGRQFSNSRSEMNVSTLELGDSALYLCASSLPTGEAFFGQGTRLTVV.

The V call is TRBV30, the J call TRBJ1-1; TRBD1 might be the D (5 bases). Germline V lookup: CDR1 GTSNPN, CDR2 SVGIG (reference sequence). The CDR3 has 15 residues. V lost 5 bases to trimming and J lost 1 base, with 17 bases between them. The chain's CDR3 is CAWARGGVANTEAFF. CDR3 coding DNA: TGTGCCTGGGCCCGGGGGGGTGTGGCGAACACTGAAGCTTTCTTT. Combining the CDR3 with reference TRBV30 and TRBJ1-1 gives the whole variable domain SQTIHQWPATLVQPVGSPLSLECTVEGTSNPNLYWYRQAAGRGLQLLFYSVGIGQISSEVPQNLSASRPQDRQFILSSKKLLLSDSGFYLCAWARGGVANTEAFFGQGTRLTVV.

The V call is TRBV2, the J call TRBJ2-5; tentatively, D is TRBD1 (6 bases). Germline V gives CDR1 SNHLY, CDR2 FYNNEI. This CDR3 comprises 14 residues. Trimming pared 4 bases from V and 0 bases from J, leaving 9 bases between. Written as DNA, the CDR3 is TGTGCCAGCAGTGCAACAGGGAACCAAGAGACCCAGTACTTC. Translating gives CASSATGNQETQYF.

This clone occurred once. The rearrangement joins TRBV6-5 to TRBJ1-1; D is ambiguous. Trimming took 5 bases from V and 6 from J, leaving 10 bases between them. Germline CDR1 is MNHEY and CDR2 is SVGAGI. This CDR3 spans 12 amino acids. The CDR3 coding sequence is TGTGCCAGCAGTACCACGAGCGCTGAAGCTTTCTTT. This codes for CASSTTSAEAFF.

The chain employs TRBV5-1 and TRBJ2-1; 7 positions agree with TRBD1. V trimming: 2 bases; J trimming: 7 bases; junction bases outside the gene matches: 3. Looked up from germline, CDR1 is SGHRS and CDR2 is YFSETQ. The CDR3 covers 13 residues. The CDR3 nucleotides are TGCGCCAGCAGCTTACAGGGGTCGAATGAGCAGTTCTTC. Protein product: CASSLQGSNEQFF.

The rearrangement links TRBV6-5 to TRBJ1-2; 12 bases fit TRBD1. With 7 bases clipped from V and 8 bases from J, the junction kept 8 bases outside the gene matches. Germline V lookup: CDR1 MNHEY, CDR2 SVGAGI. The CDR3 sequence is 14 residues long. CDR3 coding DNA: TGTGCCAGCACCCGTCCCGGGACAGGGGGCGGCTACACCTTC. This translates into CASTRPGTGGGYTF.

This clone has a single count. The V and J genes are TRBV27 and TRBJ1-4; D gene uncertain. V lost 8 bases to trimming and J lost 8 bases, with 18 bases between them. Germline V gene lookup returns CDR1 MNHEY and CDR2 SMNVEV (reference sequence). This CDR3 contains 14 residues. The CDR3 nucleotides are TGTGCCAGCCCCCCCTACGCGGGCTGGGAAAAACTGTTTTTT. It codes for CASPPYAGWEKLFF.

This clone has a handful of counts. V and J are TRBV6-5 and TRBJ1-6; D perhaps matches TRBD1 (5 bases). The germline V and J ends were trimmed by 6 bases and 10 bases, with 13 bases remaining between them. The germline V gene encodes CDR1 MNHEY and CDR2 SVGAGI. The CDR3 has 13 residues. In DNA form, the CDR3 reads TGTGCCAGCAGAATGACAGCCGTCTCACCCCTCCACTTT. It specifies CASRMTAVSPLHF.

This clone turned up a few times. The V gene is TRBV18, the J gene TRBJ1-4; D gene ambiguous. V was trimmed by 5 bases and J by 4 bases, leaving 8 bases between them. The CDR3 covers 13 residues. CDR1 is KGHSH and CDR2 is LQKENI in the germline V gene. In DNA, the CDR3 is TGTGCCAGCTCAGTACAGCTTAATGAAAAACTGTTTTTT. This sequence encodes CASSVQLNEKLFF.

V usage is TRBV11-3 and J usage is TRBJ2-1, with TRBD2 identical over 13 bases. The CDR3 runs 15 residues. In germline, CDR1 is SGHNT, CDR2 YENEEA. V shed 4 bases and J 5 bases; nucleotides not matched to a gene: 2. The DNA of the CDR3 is TGTGCCAGCAGCTCGGGACTAGCGGGGAACAATGAGCAGTTCTTC. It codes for CASSSGLAGNNEQFF.

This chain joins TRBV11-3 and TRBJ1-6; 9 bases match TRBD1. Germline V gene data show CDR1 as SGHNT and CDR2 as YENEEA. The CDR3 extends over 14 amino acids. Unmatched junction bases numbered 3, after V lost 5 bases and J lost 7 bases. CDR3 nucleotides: TGTGCCAGCAGCGCCGGGACAGGGAATTCACCCCTCCACTTT. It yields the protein CASSAGTGNSPLHF.

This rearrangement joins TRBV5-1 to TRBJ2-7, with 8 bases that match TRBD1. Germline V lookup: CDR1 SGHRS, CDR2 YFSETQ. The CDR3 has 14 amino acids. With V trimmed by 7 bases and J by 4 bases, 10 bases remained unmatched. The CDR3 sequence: CASASSGTGYEQYF. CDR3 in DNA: TGCGCCAGCGCATCTTCCGGGACAGGATACGAGCAGTACTTC.

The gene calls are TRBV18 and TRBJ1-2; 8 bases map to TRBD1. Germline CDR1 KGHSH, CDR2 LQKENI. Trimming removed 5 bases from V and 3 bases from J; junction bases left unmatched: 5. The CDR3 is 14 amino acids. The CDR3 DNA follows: TGTGCCAGCTCAGACCAACAGGGGGACTATGGCTACACCTTC. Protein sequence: CASSDQQGDYGYTF.